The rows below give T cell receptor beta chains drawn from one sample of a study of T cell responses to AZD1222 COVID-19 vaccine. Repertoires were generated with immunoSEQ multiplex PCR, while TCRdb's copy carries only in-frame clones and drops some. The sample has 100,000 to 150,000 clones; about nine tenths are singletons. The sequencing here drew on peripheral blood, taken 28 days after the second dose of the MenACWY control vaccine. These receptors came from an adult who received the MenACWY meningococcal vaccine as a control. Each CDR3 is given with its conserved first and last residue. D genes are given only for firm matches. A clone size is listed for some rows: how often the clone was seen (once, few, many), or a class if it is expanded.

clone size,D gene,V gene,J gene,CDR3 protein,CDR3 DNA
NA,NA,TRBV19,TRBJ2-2,CASSIRENTGELFF,TGTGCCAGTAGTATTAGGGAGAACACCGGGGAGCTGTTTTTT
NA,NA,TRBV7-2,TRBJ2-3,CASSLEASRAHKYF,TGTGCCAGCAGCTTAGAGGCTAGCCGGGCGCATAAGTATTTT
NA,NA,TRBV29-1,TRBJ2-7,CSVETIPGLLPSYEQYF,TGCAGCGTTGAAACAATACCCGGACTTCTCCCTTCCTACGAGCAGTACTTC
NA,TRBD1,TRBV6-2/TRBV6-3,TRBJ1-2,CASSEQGASNYGYTF,TGTGCCAGCAGCGAACAGGGGGCGTCTAACTATGGCTACACCTTC
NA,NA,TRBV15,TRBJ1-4,CATSRDLAGINEKLFF,TGTGCCACCAGCAGAGATTTAGCTGGAATTAATGAAAAACTGTTTTTT
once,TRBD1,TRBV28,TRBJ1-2,CASKLEGRGPRNYGYTF,TGTGCCAGCAAATTAGAGGGTAGGGGGCCCCGCAACTATGGCTACACCTTC
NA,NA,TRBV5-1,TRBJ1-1,CASSLRYTGWGRDSEAFF,TGCGCCAGCAGCTTGAGATACACGGGGTGGGGCAGGGACTCTGAAGCTTTCTTT
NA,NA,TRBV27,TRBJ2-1,CASSLRGSYNEQFF,TGTGCCAGCAGCTTGAGGGGCTCCTACAATGAGCAGTTCTTC
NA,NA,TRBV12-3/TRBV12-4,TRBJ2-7,CASARSASYEQYF,TGTGCCAGCGCGCGGTCAGCATCCTACGAGCAGTACTTC
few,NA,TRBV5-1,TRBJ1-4,CASSPRTTFEKLFF,TGCGCCAGCAGCCCAAGGACCACCTTTGAAAAACTGTTTTTT
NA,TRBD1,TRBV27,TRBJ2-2,CASSLSGQGLYTGELFF,TGTGCCAGCAGTTTATCAGGACAGGGATTGTACACCGGGGAGCTGTTTTTT
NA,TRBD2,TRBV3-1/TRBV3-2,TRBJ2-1,CASSEPGLAGGKGEQFF,TGTGCCAGCAGCGAACCGGGACTAGCGGGAGGAAAGGGTGAGCAGTTCTTC
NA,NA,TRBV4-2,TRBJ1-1,CASSQGGYVLMNTEAFF,TGTGCCAGCAGCCAAGGAGGTTACGTCCTGATGAACACTGAAGCTTTCTTT
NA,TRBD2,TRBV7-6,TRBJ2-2,CASSGILAGGITGELFF,TGTGCCAGCAGCGGAATCCTAGCGGGGGGAATCACCGGGGAGCTGTTTTTT
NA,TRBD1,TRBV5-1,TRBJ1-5,CASSWDGQGGEPQHF,TGCGCCAGCAGCTGGGATGGACAGGGAGGGGAGCCCCAGCATTTT
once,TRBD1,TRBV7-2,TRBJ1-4,CASSADRGEKLFF,TGTGCCAGCAGCGCCGACAGGGGAGAAAAACTGTTTTTT
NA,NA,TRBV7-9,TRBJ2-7,CASRGRDTYEQYF,TGTGCCAGCAGAGGTCGGGACACCTACGAGCAGTACTTC
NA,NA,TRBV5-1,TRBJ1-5,CASSLEEGQPQHF,TGCGCCAGCAGCTTGGAGGAGGGTCAGCCCCAGCATTTT
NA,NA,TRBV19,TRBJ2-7,CASSIGGSGYEQYF,TGTGCCAGTAGTATAGGGGGTAGCGGCTACGAGCAGTACTTC
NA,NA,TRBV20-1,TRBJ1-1,CSASSPYQGKDLEAFF,TGCAGTGCTAGTTCTCCTTATCAGGGGAAAGATTTGGAAGCTTTCTTT
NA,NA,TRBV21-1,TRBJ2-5,CASSTGQGASRETQYF,TGTGCCAGCAGCACTGGACAGGGGGCTTCTAGAGAGACCCAGTACTTC
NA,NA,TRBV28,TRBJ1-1,CASSFLSKEAFF,TGTGCCAGCAGTTTCCTGAGTAAGGAAGCTTTCTTT
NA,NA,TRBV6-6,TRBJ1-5,CASSHPGQPQHF,TGTGCCAGCAGTCACCCAGGTCAGCCCCAGCATTTT
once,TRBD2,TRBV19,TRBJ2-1,CASQLAGGTYNEQFF,TGTGCCAGCCAACTAGCGGGCGGGACCTACAATGAGCAGTTCTTC
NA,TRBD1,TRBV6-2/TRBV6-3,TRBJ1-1,CASSYWGQWGQENTEAFF,TGTGCCAGCAGTTACTGGGGGCAATGGGGACAGGAGAACACTGAAGCTTTCTTT
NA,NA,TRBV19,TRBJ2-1,CASSQGGYNEQFF,TGTGCCAGTAGCCAGGGGGGCTACAATGAGCAGTTCTTC
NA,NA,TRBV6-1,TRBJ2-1,CASSEFYEGFF,TGTGCCAGCAGTGAATTCTACGAGGGGTTCTTC
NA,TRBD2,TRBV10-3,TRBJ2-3,CAISVAGGADTQYF,TGTGCCATCAGTGTGGCGGGAGGGGCAGATACGCAGTATTTT
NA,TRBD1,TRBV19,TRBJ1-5,CASSIEGQGFQPQHF,TGTGCCAGTAGTATAGAGGGACAGGGGTTTCAGCCCCAGCATTTT
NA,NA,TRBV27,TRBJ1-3,CASRPQGLSSGNTIYF,TGTGCCAGCAGGCCTCAAGGACTGTCCTCTGGAAACACCATATATTTT
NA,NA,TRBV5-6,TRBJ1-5,CASSLVQPQHF,TGTGCCAGCAGCTTGGTCCAGCCCCAGCATTTT
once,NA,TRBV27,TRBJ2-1,CASSFSVGQIDNEQFF,TGTGCCAGCAGTTTTTCAGTAGGGCAGATAGACAATGAGCAGTTCTTC
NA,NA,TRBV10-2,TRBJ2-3,CASSDSFADTSTDTQYF,TGCGCCAGCAGTGACTCATTCGCGGACACAAGCACAGATACGCAGTATTTT
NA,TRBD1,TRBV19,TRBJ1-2,CASSAVQGAGYGYTF,TGTGCCAGTAGTGCGGTACAGGGGGCTGGCTATGGCTACACCTTC
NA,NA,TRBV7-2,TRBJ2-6,CASSGRLGEKANVLTF,TGTGCCAGCAGCGGGCGGCTGGGGGAAAAGGCCAACGTCCTGACTTTC
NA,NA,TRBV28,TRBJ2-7,CASSLYYEQYF,TGTGCCAGCAGTCTTTACTACGAGCAGTACTTC
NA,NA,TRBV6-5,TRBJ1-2,CASMRRSSNYGYTF,TGTGCCAGCATGAGAAGATCCTCTAACTATGGCTACACCTTC
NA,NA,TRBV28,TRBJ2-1,CASSLQGPSYNEQFF,TGTGCCAGCAGTTTACAGGGGCCCTCCTACAATGAGCAGTTCTTC
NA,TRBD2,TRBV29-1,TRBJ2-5,CSVGGLTSGRQETQYF,TGCAGCGTTGGGGGGTTGACTAGCGGGAGGCAAGAGACCCAGTACTTC
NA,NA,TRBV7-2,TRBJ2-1,CASSLGVGYNEQFF,TGTGCCAGCAGCTTAGGGGTAGGATACAATGAGCAGTTCTTC
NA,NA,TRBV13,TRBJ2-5,CASSPESTETQYF,TGTGCCAGCAGCCCAGAATCCACTGAGACCCAGTACTTC
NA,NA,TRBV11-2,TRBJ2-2,CASSLLEGGPTGELFF,TGTGCCAGCAGCTTATTGGAGGGGGGGCCCACCGGGGAGCTGTTTTTT
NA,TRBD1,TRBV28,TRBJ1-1,CANRQGGNTEAFF,TGTGCCAACCGACAGGGGGGGAACACTGAAGCTTTCTTT
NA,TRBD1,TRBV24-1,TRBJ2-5,CATSGRQGARETQYF,TGTGCCACCAGTGGGCGACAGGGGGCGCGTGAGACCCAGTACTTC
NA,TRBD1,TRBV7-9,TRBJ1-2,CASSALRDRDHGYTF,TGTGCCAGCAGCGCCCTCCGGGACAGGGATCATGGCTACACCTTC
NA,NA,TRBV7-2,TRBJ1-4,CASSRQVREKLFF,TGTGCCAGCAGCCGACAGGTCAGAGAAAAACTGTTTTTT
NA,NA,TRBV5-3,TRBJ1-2,CARSLGAGLGYGYTF,TGTGCCAGAAGTTTGGGGGCAGGGCTCGGCTATGGCTACACCTTC
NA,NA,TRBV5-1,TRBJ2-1,CASSFGGVAFF,TGCGCCAGCAGCTTCGGAGGGGTCGCGTTCTTC
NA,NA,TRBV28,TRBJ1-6,CASSFLDYNSPLHF,TGTGCCAGCAGTTTTCTGGACTATAATTCACCCCTCCACTTT
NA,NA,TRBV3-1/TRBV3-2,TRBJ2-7,CASSHTGKYYEQYF,TGTGCCAGCAGCCATACGGGGAAATACTACGAGCAGTACTTC
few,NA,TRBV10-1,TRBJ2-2,CASSERTGTGELFF,TGCGCCAGCAGTGAGCGAACGGGGACCGGGGAGCTGTTTTTT
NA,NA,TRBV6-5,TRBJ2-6,CASSDIGAGANVLTF,TGTGCCAGCAGCGACATCGGTGCTGGGGCCAACGTCCTGACTTTC
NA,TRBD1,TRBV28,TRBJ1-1,CASSSRRDSYTEAFF,TGTGCCAGCAGTTCTCGCCGGGACAGCTACACTGAAGCTTTCTTT
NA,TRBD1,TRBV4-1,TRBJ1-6,CASSQGQGGSPLHF,TGCGCCAGCAGCCAAGGACAGGGTGGCTCACCCCTCCACTTT
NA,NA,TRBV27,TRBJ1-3,CASSLVRGDTIYF,TGTGCCAGCAGTTTGGTGAGGGGAGACACCATATATTTT
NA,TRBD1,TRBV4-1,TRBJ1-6,CASSQSDRGLFNSPLHF,TGCGCCAGCAGCCAATCCGACAGGGGGCTATTTAATTCACCCCTCCACTTT
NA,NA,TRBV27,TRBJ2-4,CASTARGAGTGKNIQYF,TGTGCCAGCACCGCCCGGGGTGCGGGCACGGGCAAAAACATTCAGTACTTC
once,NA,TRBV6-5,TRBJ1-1,CASSPEGRDTEAFF,TGTGCCAGCAGTCCCGAAGGACGGGACACTGAAGCTTTCTTT
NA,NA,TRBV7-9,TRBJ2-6,CASSLRDTSYSGANVLTF,TGTGCCAGCAGCTTAAGGGACACCAGCTACTCTGGGGCCAACGTCCTGACTTTC
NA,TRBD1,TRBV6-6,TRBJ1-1,CASSSPGQVNTEAFF,TGTGCCAGCAGTTCCCCGGGACAGGTGAACACTGAAGCTTTCTTT